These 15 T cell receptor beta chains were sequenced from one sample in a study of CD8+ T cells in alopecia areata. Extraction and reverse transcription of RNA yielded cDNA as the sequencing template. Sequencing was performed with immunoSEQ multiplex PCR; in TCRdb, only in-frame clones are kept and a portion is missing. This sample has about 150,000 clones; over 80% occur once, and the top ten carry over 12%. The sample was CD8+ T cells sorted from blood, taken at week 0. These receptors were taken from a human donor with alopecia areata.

CDR3 sequence reads: CASSGARSYYEQYF. The DNA for the CDR3 is TGTGCCAGCAGCGGGGCCCGAAGCTACTACGAGCAGTACTTC. V is TRBV5-6 and J is TRBJ2-7; the D gene is possibly TRBD1 (5 bases). CDR1 and CDR2 (germline): SGHDT, YYEEEE. CDR3 length: 14 residues. Trimming took 4 bases from V and 3 from J, leaving 14 bases between them.

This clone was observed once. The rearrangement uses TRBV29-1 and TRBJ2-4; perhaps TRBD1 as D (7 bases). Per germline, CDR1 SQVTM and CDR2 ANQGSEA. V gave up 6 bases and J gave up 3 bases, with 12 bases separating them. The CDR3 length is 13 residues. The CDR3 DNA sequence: TGCAGCGTCAGGGGGGACATCAAAAACATTCAGTACTTC. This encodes CSVRGDIKNIQYF.

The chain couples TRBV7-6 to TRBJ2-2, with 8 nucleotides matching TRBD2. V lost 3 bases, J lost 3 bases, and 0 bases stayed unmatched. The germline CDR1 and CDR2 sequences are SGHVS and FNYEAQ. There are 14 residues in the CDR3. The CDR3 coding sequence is TGTGCCAGCAGCTTGCGGGAGGACACCGGGGAGCTGTTTTTT. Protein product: CASSLREDTGELFF.

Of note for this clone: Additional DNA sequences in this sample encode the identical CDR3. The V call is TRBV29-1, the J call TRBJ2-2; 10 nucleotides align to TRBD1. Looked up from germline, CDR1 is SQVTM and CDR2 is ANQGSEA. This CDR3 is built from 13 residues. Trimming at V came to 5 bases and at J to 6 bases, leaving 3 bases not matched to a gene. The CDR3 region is CSVRDRGSGELFF. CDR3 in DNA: TGCAGCGTTCGGGACAGGGGTTCCGGGGAGCTGTTTTTT.

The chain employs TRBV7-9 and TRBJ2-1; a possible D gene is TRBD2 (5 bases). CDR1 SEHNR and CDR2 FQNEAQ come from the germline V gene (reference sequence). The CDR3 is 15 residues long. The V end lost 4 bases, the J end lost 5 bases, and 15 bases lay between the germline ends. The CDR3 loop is CASSSPRAINNEQFF. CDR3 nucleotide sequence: TGTGCCAGCAGCTCCCCGAGGGCCATTAACAATGAGCAGTTCTTC. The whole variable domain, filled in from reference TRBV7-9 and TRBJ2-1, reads DTGVSQNPRHKITKRGQNVTFRCDPISEHNRLYWYRQTLGQGPEFLTYFQNEAQLEKSRLLSDRFSAERPKGSFSTLEIQRTEQGDSAMYLCASSSPRAINNEQFFGPGTRLTVL.

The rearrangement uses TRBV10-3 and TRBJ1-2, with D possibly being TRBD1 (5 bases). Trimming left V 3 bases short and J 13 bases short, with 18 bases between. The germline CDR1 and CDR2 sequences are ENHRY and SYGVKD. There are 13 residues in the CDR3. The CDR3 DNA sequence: TGTGCCATCAGTGATCAATTCGACAGCTTCAGCACCTTC. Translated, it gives CAISDQFDSFSTF.

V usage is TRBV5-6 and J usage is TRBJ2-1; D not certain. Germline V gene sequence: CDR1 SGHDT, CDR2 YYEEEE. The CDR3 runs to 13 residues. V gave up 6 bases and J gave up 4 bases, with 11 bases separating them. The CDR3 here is CASTPLGYNEQFF. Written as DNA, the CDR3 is TGTGCCAGCACCCCGCTAGGATACAATGAGCAGTTCTTC.

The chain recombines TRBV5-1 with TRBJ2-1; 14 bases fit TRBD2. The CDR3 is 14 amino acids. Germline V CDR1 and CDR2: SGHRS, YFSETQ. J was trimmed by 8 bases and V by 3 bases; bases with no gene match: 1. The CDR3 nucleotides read TGCGCCAGCAGCTCGACTAGCGGGAGGGATGAGCAGTTCTTC. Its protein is CASSSTSGRDEQFF. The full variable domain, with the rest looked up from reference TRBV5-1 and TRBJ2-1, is KAGVTQTPRYLIKTRGQQVTLSCSPISGHRSVSWYQQTPGQGLQFLFEYFSETQRNKGNFPGRFSGRQFSNSRSEMNVSTLELGDSALYLCASSSTSGRDEQFFGPGTRLTVL.

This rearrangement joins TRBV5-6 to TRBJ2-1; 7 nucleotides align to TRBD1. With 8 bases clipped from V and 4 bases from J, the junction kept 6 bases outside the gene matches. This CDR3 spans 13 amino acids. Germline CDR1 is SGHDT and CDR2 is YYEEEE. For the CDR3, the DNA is TGTGCCAGTTGGGACAGCGCTTACAATGAGCAGTTCTTC. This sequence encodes CASWDSAYNEQFF.

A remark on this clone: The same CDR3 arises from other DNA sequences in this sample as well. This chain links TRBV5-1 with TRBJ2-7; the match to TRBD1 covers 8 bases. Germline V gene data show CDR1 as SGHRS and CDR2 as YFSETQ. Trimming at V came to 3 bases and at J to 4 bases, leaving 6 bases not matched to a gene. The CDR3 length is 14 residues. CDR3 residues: CASSSGTGTYEQYF. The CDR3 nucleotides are TGCGCCAGCAGCTCCGGGACAGGAACATACGAGCAGTACTTC.

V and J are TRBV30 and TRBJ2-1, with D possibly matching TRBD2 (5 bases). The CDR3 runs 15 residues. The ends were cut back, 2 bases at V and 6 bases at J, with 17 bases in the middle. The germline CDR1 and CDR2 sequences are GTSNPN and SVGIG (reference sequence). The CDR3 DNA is TGTGCCTGGAGTTCGGCCTTTCTGGGGAGCAATGAGCAGTTCTTC. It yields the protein CAWSSAFLGSNEQFF.

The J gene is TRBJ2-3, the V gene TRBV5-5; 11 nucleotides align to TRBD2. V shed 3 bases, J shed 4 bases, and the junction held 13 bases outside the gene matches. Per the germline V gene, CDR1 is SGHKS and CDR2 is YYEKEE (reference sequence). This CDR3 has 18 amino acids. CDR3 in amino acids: CASSSRLAGPRTADTQYF. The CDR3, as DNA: TGTGCCAGCAGCTCTAGACTAGCGGGGCCCCGGACGGCAGATACGCAGTATTTT.

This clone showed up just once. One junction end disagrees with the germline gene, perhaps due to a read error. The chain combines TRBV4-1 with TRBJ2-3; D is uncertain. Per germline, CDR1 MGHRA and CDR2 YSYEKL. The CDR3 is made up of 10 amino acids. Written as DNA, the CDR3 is TGCGCCAGCTCGGCAGACACGCAGTATTTT. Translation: CASSADTQYF.

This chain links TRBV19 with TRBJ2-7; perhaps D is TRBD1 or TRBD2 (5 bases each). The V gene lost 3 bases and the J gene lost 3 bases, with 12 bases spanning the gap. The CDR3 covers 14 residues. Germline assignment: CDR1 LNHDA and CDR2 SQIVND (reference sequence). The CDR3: CASSIGGLIYEQYF. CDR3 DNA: TGTGCCAGTAGTATTGGGGGATTGATCTACGAGCAGTACTTC.

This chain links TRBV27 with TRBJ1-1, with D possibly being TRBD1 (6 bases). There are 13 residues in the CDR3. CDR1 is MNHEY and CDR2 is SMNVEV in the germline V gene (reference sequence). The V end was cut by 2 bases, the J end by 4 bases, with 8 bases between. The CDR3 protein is CASSLVGGTEAFF. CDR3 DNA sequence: TGTGCCAGCAGTTTAGTAGGGGGCACTGAAGCTTTCTTT.